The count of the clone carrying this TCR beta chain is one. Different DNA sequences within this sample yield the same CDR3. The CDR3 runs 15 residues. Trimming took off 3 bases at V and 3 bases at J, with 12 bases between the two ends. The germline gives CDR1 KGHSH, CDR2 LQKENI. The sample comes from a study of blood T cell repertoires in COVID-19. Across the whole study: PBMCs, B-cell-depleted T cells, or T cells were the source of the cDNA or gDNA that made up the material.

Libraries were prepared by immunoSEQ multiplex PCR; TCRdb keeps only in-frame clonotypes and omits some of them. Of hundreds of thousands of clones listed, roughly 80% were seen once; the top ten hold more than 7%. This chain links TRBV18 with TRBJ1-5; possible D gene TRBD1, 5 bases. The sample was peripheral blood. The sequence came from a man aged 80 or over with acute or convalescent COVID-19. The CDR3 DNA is TGTGCCAGCTCACCGTCCGGGGGGAACAATCAGCCCCAGCATTTT. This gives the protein CASSPSGGNNQPQHF. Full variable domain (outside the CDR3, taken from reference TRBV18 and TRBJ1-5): NAGVMQNPRHLVRRRGQEARLRCSPMKGHSHVYWYRQLPEEGLKFMVYLQKENIIDESGMPKERFSAEFPKEGPSILRIQQVVRGDSAAYFCASSPSGGNNQPQHFGDGTRLSIL.